This TCR beta chain comes out of a study of identical twins. There are many counts of this clonotype. Its specificity is unknown. Overall study results and limits: It was possible that invariant MAIT and iNKT cells partly confounded the zero-insertion analyses. An excess of low generation probability was shown by twin-shared out-of-frame alpha sequences. Rather than following the same donors, the conclusions depended on cross-sectional statistical analysis.

One entry per CDR3 protein results from TCRdb running MiXCR on the 5' RACE reads. This repertoire shows about 570,000 distinct CDR3 sequences, just under 10% found once; its top ten account for approximately 3%. CDR1 and CDR2 (germline): SGHRS, YFSETQ. The V gene lost 0 bases and the J gene lost 1 base, with 13 bases spanning the gap. The CDR3 runs 16 residues. All donors were healthy Caucasians. The sample was also linked to a second study, of yellow fever vaccine responses in identical twins.

The chain recombines TRBV5-1 with TRBJ1-1, with D uncertain. The receptor was derived from a woman in her late teens or twenties in good health. Sequenced: PBMCs. The chain's CDR3 is CASSLDVGRRNTEAFF. The CDR3, as DNA: TGCGCCAGCAGCTTGGACGTAGGCAGGAGGAACACTGAAGCTTTCTTT.